One sample yielded the 20 T cell receptor beta chains listed below, sequenced in a study of blood T cell repertoires in COVID-19 (dated by TCRdb to 2020 to 2022). Library preparation used the immunoSEQ multiplex PCR assay. What TCRdb holds here is the immuneACCESS table cut down to in-frame rearrangements. Part of the clones is not present; checked against another copy, under half of the missing clones reflect an unresolved V gene, and the others are unexplained. The sample yields over 150,000 clones; approximately 80% were counted once. Jointly, the top ten make up 15% to 20% of the sample. Sequenced sample: PBMCs or T cells enriched from blood (not recorded which). These receptors originate from a woman between 45 and 60 years old who had recovered from COVID-19.

The J gene is TRBJ2-3, the V gene TRBV28; possible D gene TRBD2, 6 bases. The CDR3 sequence is 14 residues long. Germline V lookup: CDR1 MDHEN, CDR2 SYDVKM. V was pared by 8 bases and J by 3 bases, with 15 bases between. The CDR3 DNA follows: TGTGCCAGCTTTGCCGGGGGTAAGACAGATACGCAGTATTTT. Protein sequence: CASFAGGKTDTQYF.

The gene calls are TRBV7-2 and TRBJ1-5, with D perhaps matching TRBD1 (5 bases). Looked up from germline, CDR1 is SGHTA and CDR2 is FQGNSA. The CDR3 is 14 residues long. V gave up 5 bases and J gave up 4 bases, with 12 bases separating them. CDR3 nucleotides: TGTGCCAGCAGCCCCCTCCCAGGGAATCAGCCCCAGCATTTT. Translation gives CASSPLPGNQPQHF.

The chain is built from TRBV29-1 and TRBJ2-3, with D perhaps matching TRBD2 (6 bases). Germline assignment: CDR1 SQVTM and CDR2 ANQGSEA. The CDR3 is 13 residues long. Trimming shortened V by 4 bases and J by 3 bases, and 11 bases separated the two germline ends. The CDR3 DNA reads TGCAGCGTTGGCGGGGTGGGGACAGATACGCAGTATTTT. It yields the protein CSVGGVGTDTQYF.

The rearrangement joins TRBV12-2 to TRBJ2-2; TRBD1, the table's D call, was not compared with the DNA. TRBV12-2 is listed as a pseudogene. CDR3 length: 19 residues. CDR3 nucleotides: TGTGCAAGTCGCTTAGCGCCTGAGAAGAGGGGGCCGATCACCGGGGAGCTGTTTTTT. Translation gives CASRLAPEKRGPITGELFF.

The chain employs TRBV7-3 and TRBJ1-1; D is undetermined. The CDR3 contains 13 residues. Germline V CDR1 and CDR2: SGHTA, FQGTGA. Trimming removed 1 base at V and 4 bases at J, with 7 bases between. CDR3 sequence: CASSLRPATEAFF. In nucleotides, the CDR3 is TGTGCCAGCAGCTTAAGGCCTGCCACTGAAGCTTTCTTT.

This clone was counted ten times or more. This chain uses TRBV7-2 with TRBJ2-7, with TRBD1 as a possible D gene (6 bases). The CDR3 runs 13 residues. CDR1 and CDR2 from the germline V gene are SGHTA and FQGNSA. The V gene lost 8 bases and the J gene lost 0 bases, with 11 bases spanning the gap. As DNA, the CDR3 is TGTGCCAGCGCTCGGGACACCTCCTACGAGCAGTACTTC. This codes for CASARDTSYEQYF. Combining the CDR3 with reference TRBV7-2 and TRBJ2-7 gives the whole variable domain GAGVSQSPSNKVTEKGKDVELRCDPISGHTALYWYRQSLGQGLEFLIYFQGNSAPDKSGLPSDRFSAERTGGSVSTLTIQRTQQEDSAVYLCASARDTSYEQYFGPGTRLTVT.

This clone was detected a few times. This chain joins TRBV10-1 and TRBJ2-7; 10 bases align to TRBD1. Germline trimming cut 9 bases from V and 2 bases from J; bases unmatched to any gene: 13. CDR3 length: 16 amino acids. The germline gives CDR1 WNHNN, CDR2 SYGVQD (reference sequence). The CDR3 here is CASSYPRQGAPYEQYF. CDR3 DNA sequence: TGCGCCAGTTCGTACCCGAGACAGGGGGCCCCCTACGAGCAGTACTTC.

V usage is TRBV2 and J usage is TRBJ1-6; tentative D call: TRBD1 (5 bases). V lost 4 bases and J 7 bases, leaving 8 bases between the germline ends. Germline-derived CDR1 and CDR2 are SNHLY and FYNNEI. The CDR3 loop spans 13 amino acids. DNA for the CDR3: TGTGCCAGCAGTGCCGGGGGGAATTCACCCCTCCACTTT. Its translation: CASSAGGNSPLHF.

This clone has a handful of counts. This chain uses TRBV10-3 with TRBJ2-2, with a possible D match to TRBD2 (5 bases). The length of the CDR3 is 15 residues. V gave up 6 bases and J gave up 5 bases, with 16 bases separating them. CDR1 and CDR2 from the germline V gene are ENHRY and SYGVKD. Here the CDR3 DNA reads TGTGCCATCAGACCTGGAGGAGGAGCGACCGGGGAGCTGTTTTTT. This codes for CAIRPGGGATGELFF.

The table lists this clone with a few counts. The chain joins TRBV19 to TRBJ1-3; D is uncertain. Germline CDR1 is LNHDA and CDR2 is SQIVND (reference sequence). V dropped 7 bases and J dropped 0 bases, with 10 bases sitting between them. The CDR3 is 14 residues long. CDR3 amino acids: CASKRSDSGNTIYF. The CDR3 coding sequence is TGTGCCAGTAAAAGGAGTGACTCTGGAAACACCATATATTTT.

This clone was seen only a few times. In nucleotides, the CDR3 is TGTGCCAGCAAACCCGGGGAATCCGTCACCGGGGAGCTGTTTTTT. This sequence encodes CASKPGESVTGELFF. The V gene is TRBV27, the J gene TRBJ2-2; possible D gene TRBD2, 5 bases. Trimming left V 7 bases short and J 4 bases short, with 16 bases between. The CDR3 loop spans 15 amino acids. Per the germline V gene, CDR1 is MNHEY and CDR2 is SMNVEV (reference sequence).

The rearrangement links TRBV11-1 to TRBJ1-2; D is ambiguous. This CDR3 contains 16 residues. V shed 2 bases and J shed 0 bases, with 13 bases lying between them. Germline V gene lookup returns CDR1 SGHAT and CDR2 FQDESV (reference sequence). In nucleotides, the CDR3 is TGTGCCAGCAGCTTACGGCGGCCCTCATCTAACTATGGCTACACCTTC. Its protein product is CASSLRRPSSNYGYTF.

The chain carries TRBV5-6 and TRBJ1-2; the D gene is possibly TRBD1 (6 bases). The CDR3 runs to 15 residues. Germline CDR1 and CDR2: SGHDT and YYEEEE. The ends were cut back, 2 bases at V and 1 base at J, with 12 bases in the middle. CDR3 DNA sequence: TGTGCCAGCAGCTTCGAGCGACAGGTTAACTATGGCTACACCTTC. Protein: CASSFERQVNYGYTF.

The chain has TRBV6-6 and TRBJ2-5; 9 positions agree with TRBD1. The V gene's germline CDR1 is MNHNY and CDR2 SVGAGI (reference sequence). Trimming cost V 6 bases and J 9 bases; bases outside gene matches: 29. The CDR3 is 20 residues long. The chain's CDR3 is CASSLISRRTGVMSVGSQYF. CDR3 DNA: TGTGCCAGCAGCTTAATCTCAAGAAGGACAGGGGTCATGTCGGTGGGGTCCCAGTACTTC.

The chain joins TRBV20-1 to TRBJ2-7; TRBD2 matches 12 bases. CDR3 size: 17 residues. The V and J ends lost 3 bases and 5 bases, in that order; junction bases with no gene match: 14. CDR1 and CDR2 from the germline V gene are DFQATT and SNEGSKA (reference sequence). CDR3 sequence reads: CSASPLRRTSGTHEQYF. The CDR3 coding sequence is TGCAGTGCTAGTCCCCTCCGGCGGACTAGCGGGACCCACGAGCAGTACTTC.

This clone was observed once. This chain uses TRBV7-2 with TRBJ1-2; TRBD1 might be the D (6 bases). In germline, CDR1 is SGHTA, CDR2 FQGNSA. The germline V and J ends were trimmed by 2 bases and 3 bases, with 10 bases remaining between them. The CDR3 covers 14 residues. DNA for the CDR3: TGTGCCAGCAGCTTAACTGCAGGGGACTATGGCTACACCTTC. Translated, it gives CASSLTAGDYGYTF.

The chain carries TRBV3-1 (or the pseudogene TRBV3-2) and TRBJ2-7; D gene ambiguous. With 0 bases removed from V and 0 bases from J, the gap between germline ends came to 12 bases. This CDR3 has 16 residues. Germline values: CDR1 LGHDT, CDR2 YNNKEL (reference sequence). The CDR3 sequence is CASSQDLMASSYEQYF. CDR3 coding DNA: TGTGCCAGCAGCCAAGATCTTATGGCCAGCTCCTACGAGCAGTACTTC.

The rearrangement uses TRBV5-1 and TRBJ2-3; a possible D gene is TRBD2 (5 bases). The CDR3 covers 16 residues. Trimming left V 3 bases short and J 1 base short, with 15 bases between. Germline V lookup: CDR1 SGHRS, CDR2 YFSETQ. CDR3 DNA sequence: TGCGCCAGCAGCTCCCCCCTCAGCGGTGGCACAGATACGCAGTATTTT. It encodes CASSSPLSGGTDTQYF.

The chain is built from TRBV6-5 and TRBJ2-7; D gene unclear. The CDR3 covers 14 residues. The germline V gene encodes CDR1 MNHEY and CDR2 SVGAGI. Trimming shortened V by 6 bases and J by 4 bases, and 16 bases separated the two germline ends. CDR3 sequence (DNA): TGTGCCAGCAGACCAGGTTTCTCCCTTTACGAGCAGTACTTC. As protein: CASRPGFSLYEQYF.

Only one count was recorded for this clone. V and J are TRBV9 and TRBJ2-1, with a tentative D call TRBD1 (6 bases). The CDR3 contains 16 residues. Germline V lookup: CDR1 SGDLS, CDR2 YYNGEE. With 4 bases removed from V and 9 bases from J, the gap between germline ends came to 23 bases. CDR3 sequence reads: CASSPKQHQWDIEQFF. CDR3 sequence (DNA): TGTGCCAGCAGCCCCAAGCAGCACCAGTGGGACATTGAGCAGTTCTTC.